The source of this T cell receptor beta chain is a study of tumor and adjacent non-tumor tissue in lung cancer. Three rounds of nested PCR, following a modified ARM-PCR protocol, produced the TCRbeta library. TCRdb re-derived calls from the multiplex PCR reads in MiXCR, one entry per CDR3 protein. The sample records some 100,000 distinct CDR3 sequences, approximately 60% being singletons. This sample's RNA came from whole unsorted tissue. This non-tumor lung sample came from over 3 cm beyond the tumor edge. This CDR3 spans 15 amino acids. The V gene's germline CDR1 is SGHNT and CDR2 YENEEA. Concerning this clonotype: A junction boundary mismatches the germline segment, possibly from a read error.

The material sequenced was distant non-tumor lung tissue. The chain joins TRBV11-3 to TRBJ2-7; D may be TRBD2 (6 bases). The clonotype comes from a man aged 30-40 years with non-small cell lung cancer. CDR3 DNA sequence: TGTGCCAGCAGCTTAAAGGCCGGGAGTTCCTACGATCAGTACTTC. This gives the protein CASSLKAGSSYDQYF.